This T cell receptor (beta chain) is drawn from a study of blood T cell repertoires in COVID-19. Study-wide context: Nucleic acid was either cDNA or gDNA, and it came from T cells, B-cell-depleted T cells, or PBMCs.

The J segment lost 10 bases and the V segment lost 3 bases, leaving 9 bases of the junction unmatched. The CDR3 totals 14 residues. Looked up from germline, CDR1 is MNHEY and CDR2 is SMNVEV (reference sequence). In the original processing: Reference gene primers were amplified, and this amplification served to estimate nucleated cell counts. The data were produced by immunoSEQ multiplex PCR, yet TCRdb's version contains in-frame clones alone and is incomplete. V and J calls and clone size are as listed in that table; D and trimming were resolved from the DNA. Here the sample spans 45,000 to 60,000 clones, approximately 90% being singletons.

Sequenced: peripheral blood. The chain has TRBV27 and TRBJ2-1; TRBD2 aligns across 7 bases. The sequence was collected from a man between 50 and 59 years old with acute or convalescent COVID-19. CDR3: CASSFMVAGVEQFF. The DNA for the CDR3 is TGTGCCAGCAGTTTTATGGTGGCGGGGGTAGAGCAGTTCTTC.